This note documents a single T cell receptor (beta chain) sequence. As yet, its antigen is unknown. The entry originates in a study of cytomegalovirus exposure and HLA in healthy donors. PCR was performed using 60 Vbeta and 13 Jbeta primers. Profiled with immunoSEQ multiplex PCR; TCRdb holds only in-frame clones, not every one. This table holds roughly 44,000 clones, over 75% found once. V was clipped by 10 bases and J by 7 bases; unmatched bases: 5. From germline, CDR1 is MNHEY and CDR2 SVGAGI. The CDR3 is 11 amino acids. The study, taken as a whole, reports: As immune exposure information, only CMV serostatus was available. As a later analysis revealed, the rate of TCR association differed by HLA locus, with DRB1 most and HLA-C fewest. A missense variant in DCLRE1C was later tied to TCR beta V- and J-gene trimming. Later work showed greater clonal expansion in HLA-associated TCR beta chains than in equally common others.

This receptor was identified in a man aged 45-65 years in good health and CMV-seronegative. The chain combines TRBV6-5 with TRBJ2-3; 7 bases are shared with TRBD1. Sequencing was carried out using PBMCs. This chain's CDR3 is CATHRGYTQYF. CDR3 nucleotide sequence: TGTGCCACCCACAGGGGTTATACGCAGTATTTT.